This T cell receptor (beta chain) was retrieved from a study of EBV T-cell therapy then PD-1 blockade in nasopharyngeal carcinoma. Stated treatment: AdE1-LMPpoly-expanded autologous EBV-specific T-cell therapy followed by anti-PD-1 nivolumab. The V gene lost 1 base and the J gene lost 5 bases, with 15 bases spanning the gap. Germline V lookup: CDR1 MGHRA, CDR2 YSYEKL. The CDR3 sequence is 16 residues long. This table comes from immunoSEQ multiplex PCR, and its TCRdb copy is limited to in-frame clones, with some not included. This sample has more than 15,000 clones, with approximately 83% found just once. Concerning this clone itself: The antigen is not known.

Sample: CD8+ T cells from blood, taken at day 0 from a patient whose treatment included autologous EBV-specific T cells and nivolumab. The rearrangement uses TRBV4-1 and TRBJ2-1, with unresolved D. This receptor was obtained from a man between 40 and 49 years old with nasopharyngeal carcinoma. The CDR3: CASSQAIPETDNEQFF. The CDR3 nucleotides are TGCGCCAGCAGCCAAGCTATTCCCGAGACGGACAATGAGCAGTTCTTC.